This T cell receptor (beta chain) was sequenced in a study of graft-versus-host responses after intestinal transplantation. Study-level findings and limits: Recipient-marrow GvH clones were detected, some having first appeared in ileum or blood.

The germline CDR1 and CDR2 sequences are KGHSH and LQKENI. Trimming took 4 bases from V and 3 from J, leaving 12 bases between them. The CDR3 loop spans 14 amino acids. In the case of this clone: Its antigen is not identified.

Only in-frame clones appear in the TCRdb table, and some are missing; sequencing was by immunoSEQ multiplex PCR. The sample includes tens of thousands of clones, approximately 88% of them seen just once. The starting material was unstimulated CD4+ T cells sorted from spleen or lymph node cells, obtained before transplant. This TCR was sampled from a human donor who was the organ donor for an intestinal transplant. The chain links TRBV18 to TRBJ1-1; D not certain. This chain's CDR3 is CASSRRTGDTEAFF. Written as DNA, the CDR3 is TGTGCCAGCTCACGTCGGACTGGAGACACTGAAGCTTTCTTT.